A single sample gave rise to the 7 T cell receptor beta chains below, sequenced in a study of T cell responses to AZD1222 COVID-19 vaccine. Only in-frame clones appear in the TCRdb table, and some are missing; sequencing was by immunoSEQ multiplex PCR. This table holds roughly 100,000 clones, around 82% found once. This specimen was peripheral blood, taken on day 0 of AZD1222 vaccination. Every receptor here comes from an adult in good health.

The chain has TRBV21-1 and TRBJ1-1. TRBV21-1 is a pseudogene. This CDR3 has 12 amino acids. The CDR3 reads CASDLMNTEAFF. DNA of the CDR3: TGTGCCAGCGACCTCATGAACACTGAAGCTTTCTTT.

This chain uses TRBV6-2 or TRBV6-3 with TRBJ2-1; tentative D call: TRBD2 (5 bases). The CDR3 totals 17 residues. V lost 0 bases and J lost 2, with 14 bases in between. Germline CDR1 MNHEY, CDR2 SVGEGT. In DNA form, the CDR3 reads TGTGCCAGCAGTTACTCGAGAGCGGAGGTGGCCTACAATGAGCAGTTCTTC. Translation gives CASSYSRAEVAYNEQFF.

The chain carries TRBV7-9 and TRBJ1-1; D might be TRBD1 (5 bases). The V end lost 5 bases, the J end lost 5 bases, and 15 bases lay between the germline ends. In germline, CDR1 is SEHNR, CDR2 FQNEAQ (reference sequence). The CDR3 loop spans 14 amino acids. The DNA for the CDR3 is TGTGCCAGCAGCCTCCGGCAGGGACGAACTGAAGCTTTCTTT. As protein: CASSLRQGRTEAFF.

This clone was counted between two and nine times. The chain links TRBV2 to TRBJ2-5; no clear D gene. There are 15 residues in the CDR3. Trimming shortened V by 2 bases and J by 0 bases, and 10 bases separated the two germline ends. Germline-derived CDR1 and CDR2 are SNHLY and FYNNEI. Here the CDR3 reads CASSEYRRDQETQYF. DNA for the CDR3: TGTGCCAGCAGTGAATACCGAAGGGACCAAGAGACCCAGTACTTC.

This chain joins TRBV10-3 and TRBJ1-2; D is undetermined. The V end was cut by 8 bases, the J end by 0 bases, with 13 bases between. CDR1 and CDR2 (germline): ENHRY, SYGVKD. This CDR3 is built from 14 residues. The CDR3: CAILPGRPNYGYTF. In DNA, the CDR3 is TGTGCCATCTTGCCAGGCAGACCTAACTATGGCTACACCTTC.

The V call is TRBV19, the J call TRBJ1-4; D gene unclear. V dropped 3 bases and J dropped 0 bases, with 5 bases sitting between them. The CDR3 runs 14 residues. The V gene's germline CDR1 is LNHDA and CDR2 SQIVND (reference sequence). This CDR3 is CASSILATNEKLFF. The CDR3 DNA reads TGTGCCAGTAGTATTCTGGCAACTAATGAAAAACTGTTTTTT.

DNA of the CDR3: TGTGCCAGCAGCCTTACTTCGGGACAGGGGGTTTTTGCTCAGCCCCAGCATTTT. The encoded protein is CASSLTSGQGVFAQPQHF. J is TRBJ1-5 and V is TRBV3-1 (or the pseudogene TRBV3-2); the match to TRBD1 covers 11 bases. The CDR3 runs to 18 residues. Germline V gene lookup returns CDR1 LGHDT and CDR2 YNNKEL (reference sequence). V shed 4 bases and J 6 bases; nucleotides not matched to a gene: 14.